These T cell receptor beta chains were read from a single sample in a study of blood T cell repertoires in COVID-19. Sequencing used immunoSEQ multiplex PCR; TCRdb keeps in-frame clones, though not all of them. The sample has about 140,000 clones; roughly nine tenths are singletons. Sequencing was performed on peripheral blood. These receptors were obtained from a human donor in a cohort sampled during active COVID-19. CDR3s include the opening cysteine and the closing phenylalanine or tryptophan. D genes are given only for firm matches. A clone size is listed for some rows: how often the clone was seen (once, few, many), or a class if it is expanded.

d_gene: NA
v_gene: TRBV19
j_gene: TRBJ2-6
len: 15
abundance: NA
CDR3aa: CASSMEGLGANVLTF
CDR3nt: TGTGCCAGTAGTATGGAGGGGCTCGGGGCCAACGTCCTGACTTTC

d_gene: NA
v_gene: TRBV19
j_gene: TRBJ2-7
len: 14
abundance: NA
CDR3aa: CASSIGAGVVEQYF
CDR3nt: TGTGCCAGTAGTATAGGTGCAGGGGTTGTCGAGCAGTACTTC

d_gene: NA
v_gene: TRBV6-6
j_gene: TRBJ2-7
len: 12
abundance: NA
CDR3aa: CASSYTGPEQYF
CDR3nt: TGTGCCAGCAGCTATACAGGACCCGAGCAGTACTTC

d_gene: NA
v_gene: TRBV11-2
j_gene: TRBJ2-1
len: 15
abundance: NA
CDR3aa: CASSLAAGGWNEQFF
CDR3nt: TGTGCCAGCAGCTTAGCAGCGGGTGGTTGGAATGAGCAGTTCTTC

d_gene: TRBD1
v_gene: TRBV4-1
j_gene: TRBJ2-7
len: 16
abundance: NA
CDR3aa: CASSQEETGGYYEQYF
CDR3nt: TGCGCCAGCAGCCAAGAGGAGACAGGGGGCTACTACGAGCAGTACTTC

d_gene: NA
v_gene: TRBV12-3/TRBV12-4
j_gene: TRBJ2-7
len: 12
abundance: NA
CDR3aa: CASSLDSLGQYF
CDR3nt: TGTGCCAGCAGCCTGGACAGTTTGGGGCAGTACTTC

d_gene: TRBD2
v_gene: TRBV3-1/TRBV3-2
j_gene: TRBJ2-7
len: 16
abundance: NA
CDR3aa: CASSPVGQRETYEQYF
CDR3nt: TGTGCCAGCAGCCCCGTCGGGCAGCGGGAAACCTACGAGCAGTACTTC

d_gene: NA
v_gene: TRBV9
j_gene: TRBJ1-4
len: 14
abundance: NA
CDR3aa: CASSGTDSNEKLFF
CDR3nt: TGTGCCAGCAGCGGGACAGACTCAAATGAAAAACTGTTTTTT

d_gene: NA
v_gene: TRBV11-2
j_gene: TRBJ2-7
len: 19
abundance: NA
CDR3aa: CASSDLSGTAFSDRYEQYF
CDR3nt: TGTGCCAGCAGCGATCTATCGGGGACTGCCTTCTCGGATCGGTACGAGCAGTACTTC

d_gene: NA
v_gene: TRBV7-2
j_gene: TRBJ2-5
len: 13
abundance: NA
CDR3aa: CASSRRREETQYF
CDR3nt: TGTGCCAGCAGCCGGAGGAGGGAGGAGACCCAGTACTTC

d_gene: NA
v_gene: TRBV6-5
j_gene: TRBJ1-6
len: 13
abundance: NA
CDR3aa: CASTRRPNSPLHF
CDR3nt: TGTGCCAGCACCCGCAGGCCTAATTCACCCCTCCACTTT

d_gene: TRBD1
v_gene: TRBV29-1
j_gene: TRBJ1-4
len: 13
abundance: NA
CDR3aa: CSVRTGKGEKLFF
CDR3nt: TGCAGCGTCAGGACAGGGAAGGGTGAAAAACTGTTTTTT

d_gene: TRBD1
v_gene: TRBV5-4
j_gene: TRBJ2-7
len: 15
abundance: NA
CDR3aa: CASSSGTGPSYEQYF
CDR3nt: TGTGCCAGCAGCTCTGGGACAGGGCCCTCGTACGAGCAGTACTTC

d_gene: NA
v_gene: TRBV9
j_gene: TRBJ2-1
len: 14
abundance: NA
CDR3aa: CASSDLRELGEQFF
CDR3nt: TGTGCCAGCAGCGATCTACGGGAGCTGGGCGAGCAGTTCTTC

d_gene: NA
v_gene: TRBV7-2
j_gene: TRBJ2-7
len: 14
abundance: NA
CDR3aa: CASSYETGTYEQYF
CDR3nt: TGTGCCAGCAGCTATGAGACTGGTACCTACGAGCAGTACTTC

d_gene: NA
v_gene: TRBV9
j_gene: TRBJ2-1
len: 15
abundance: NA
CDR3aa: CASSVGSSSYNEQFF
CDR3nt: TGTGCCAGCAGCGTTGGCTCCTCCTCCTACAATGAGCAGTTCTTC

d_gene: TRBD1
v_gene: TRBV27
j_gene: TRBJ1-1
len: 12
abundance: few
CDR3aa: CASSPDRGEAFF
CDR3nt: TGTGCCAGCAGTCCCGACAGGGGTGAAGCTTTCTTT

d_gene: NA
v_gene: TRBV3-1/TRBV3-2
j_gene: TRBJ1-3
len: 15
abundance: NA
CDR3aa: CASSRKLPRGNTIYF
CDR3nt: TGTGCCAGCAGCCGCAAACTTCCTCGTGGAAACACCATATATTTT

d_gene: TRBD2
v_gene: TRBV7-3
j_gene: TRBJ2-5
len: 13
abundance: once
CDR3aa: CASSSAGEETQYF
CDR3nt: TGTGCCAGCAGCTCAGCGGGGGAAGAGACCCAGTACTTC

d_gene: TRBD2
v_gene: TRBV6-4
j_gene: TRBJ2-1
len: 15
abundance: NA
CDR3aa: CASSDGSSGGDEQFF
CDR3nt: TGTGCCAGCAGTGACGGGTCTAGCGGGGGGGATGAGCAGTTCTTC

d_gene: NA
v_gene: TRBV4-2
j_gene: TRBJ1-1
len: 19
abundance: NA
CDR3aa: CASSHESARATLLNTEAFF
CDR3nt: TGTGCCAGCAGCCATGAGTCTGCCCGCGCGACACTTCTTAACACTGAAGCTTTCTTT

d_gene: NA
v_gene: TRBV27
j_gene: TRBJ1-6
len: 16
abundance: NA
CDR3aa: CASSFENSYRNSPLHF
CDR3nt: TGTGCCAGCAGTTTTGAAAATTCCTACCGGAATTCACCCCTCCACTTT

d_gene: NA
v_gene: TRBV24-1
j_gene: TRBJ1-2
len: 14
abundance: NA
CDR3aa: CATSDPGDSYGYTF
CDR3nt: TGTGCCACCAGTGACCCTGGGGACTCCTATGGCTACACCTTC

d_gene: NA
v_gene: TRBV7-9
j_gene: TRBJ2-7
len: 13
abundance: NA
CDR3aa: CASSFEPGIEQYF
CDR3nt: TGTGCCAGCAGCTTTGAACCAGGAATCGAGCAGTACTTC

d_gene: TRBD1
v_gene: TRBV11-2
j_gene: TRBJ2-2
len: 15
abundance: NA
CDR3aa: CASSFRAGGIGELFF
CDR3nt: TGTGCCAGCAGCTTCCGGGCAGGGGGCATCGGGGAGCTGTTTTTT

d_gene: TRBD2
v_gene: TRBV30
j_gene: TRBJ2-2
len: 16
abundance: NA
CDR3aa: CAWSGLAGENTGELFF
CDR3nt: TGTGCCTGGAGTGGACTAGCGGGAGAGAACACCGGGGAGCTGTTTTTT

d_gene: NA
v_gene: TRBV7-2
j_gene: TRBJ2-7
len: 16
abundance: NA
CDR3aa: CASSLVGRASTDEQYF
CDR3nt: TGTGCCAGCAGCTTAGTCGGCAGGGCCTCAACCGACGAGCAGTACTTC

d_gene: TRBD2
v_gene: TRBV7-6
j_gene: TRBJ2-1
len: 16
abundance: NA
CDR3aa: CASSADGTSGYNEQFF
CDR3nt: TGTGCCAGCAGCGCGGACGGCACTAGCGGCTACAATGAGCAGTTCTTC

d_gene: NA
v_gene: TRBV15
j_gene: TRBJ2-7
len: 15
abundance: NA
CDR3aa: CATSTGGTGAYEQYF
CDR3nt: TGTGCCACCAGCACTGGGGGGACCGGGGCTTACGAGCAGTACTTC

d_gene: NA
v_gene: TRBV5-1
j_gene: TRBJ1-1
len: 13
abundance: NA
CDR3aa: CASSQTGNTEAFF
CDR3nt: TGCGCCAGCAGCCAGACAGGGAACACTGAAGCTTTCTTT

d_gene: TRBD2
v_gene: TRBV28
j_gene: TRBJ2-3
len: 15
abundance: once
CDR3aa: CASSLERGETDTQYF
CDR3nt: TGTGCCAGCAGCTTGGAGCGGGGCGAGACAGATACGCAGTATTTT

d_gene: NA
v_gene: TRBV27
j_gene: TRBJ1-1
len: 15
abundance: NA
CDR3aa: CASSPPGPMNTEAFF
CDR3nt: TGTGCCAGCAGTCCACCGGGTCCCATGAACACTGAAGCTTTCTTT

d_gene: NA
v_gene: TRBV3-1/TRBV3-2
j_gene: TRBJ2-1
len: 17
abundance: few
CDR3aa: CASSPRPGDVNSSEQFF
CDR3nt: TGTGCCAGCAGCCCCCGACCCGGAGATGTCAATTCAAGTGAGCAGTTCTTC

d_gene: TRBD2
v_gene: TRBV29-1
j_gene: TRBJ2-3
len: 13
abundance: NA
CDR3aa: CSVIAGGTDTQYF
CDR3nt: TGCAGCGTTATAGCGGGCGGCACAGATACGCAGTATTTT

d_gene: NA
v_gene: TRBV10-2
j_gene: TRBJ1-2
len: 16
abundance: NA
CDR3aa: CASSESSEGRGWGYTF
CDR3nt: TGCGCCAGCAGTGAGTCGAGCGAGGGTCGAGGGTGGGGCTACACCTTC

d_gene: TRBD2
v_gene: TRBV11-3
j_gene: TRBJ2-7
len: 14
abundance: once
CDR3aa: CASSPLAGGYEQYF
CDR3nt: TGTGCCAGCAGCCCCCTAGCGGGAGGCTACGAGCAGTACTTC

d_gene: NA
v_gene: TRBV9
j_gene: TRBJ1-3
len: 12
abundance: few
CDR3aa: CASSPRGNTIYF
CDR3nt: TGTGCCAGCAGCCCGAGAGGAAACACCATATATTTT

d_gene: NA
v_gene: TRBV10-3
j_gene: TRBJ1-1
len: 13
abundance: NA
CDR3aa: CATGDTRDTEAFF
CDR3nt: TGTGCCACTGGGGACACAAGGGACACTGAAGCTTTCTTT

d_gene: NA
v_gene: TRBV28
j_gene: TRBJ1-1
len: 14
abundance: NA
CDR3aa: CASTRPGPNTEAFF
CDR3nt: TGTGCCAGCACCCGCCCAGGGCCGAACACTGAAGCTTTCTTT

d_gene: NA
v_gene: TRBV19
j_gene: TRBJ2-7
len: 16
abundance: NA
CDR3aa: CASSTNPGAGSDEQYF
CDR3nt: TGTGCCAGTAGTACAAACCCGGGTGCAGGGTCGGACGAGCAGTACTTC

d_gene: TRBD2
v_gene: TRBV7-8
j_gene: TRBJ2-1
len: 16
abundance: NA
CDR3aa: CASSLEAGGKLNEQFF
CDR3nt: TGTGCCAGCAGCTTAGAGGCGGGGGGGAAACTCAATGAGCAGTTCTTC

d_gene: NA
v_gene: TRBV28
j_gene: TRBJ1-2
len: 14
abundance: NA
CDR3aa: CASSSAGRTYGYTF
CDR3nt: TGTGCCAGCAGTTCGGCGGGACGGACCTATGGCTACACCTTC

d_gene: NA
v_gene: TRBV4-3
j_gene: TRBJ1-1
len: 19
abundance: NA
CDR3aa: CASSQDVAPGGREDTEAFF
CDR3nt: TGCGCCAGCAGCCAAGATGTTGCCCCGGGGGGGCGGGAGGACACTGAAGCTTTCTTT

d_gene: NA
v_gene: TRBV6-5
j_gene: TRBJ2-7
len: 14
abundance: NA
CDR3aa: CASSEQGSFYEQYF
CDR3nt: TGTGCCAGCAGCGAGCAGGGGTCCTTCTACGAGCAGTACTTC

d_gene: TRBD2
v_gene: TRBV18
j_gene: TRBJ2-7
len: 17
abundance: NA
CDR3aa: CASSPLGLANLGYEQYF
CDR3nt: TGTGCCAGCTCACCACTGGGACTAGCGAATCTAGGCTACGAGCAGTACTTC

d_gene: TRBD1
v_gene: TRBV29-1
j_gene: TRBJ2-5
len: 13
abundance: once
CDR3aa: CSGETGSGETQYF
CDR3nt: TGCAGCGGAGAGACAGGGTCCGGAGAGACCCAGTACTTC

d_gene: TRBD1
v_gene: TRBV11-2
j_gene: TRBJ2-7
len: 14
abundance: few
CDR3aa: CASSFAGQVYEQYF
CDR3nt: TGTGCCAGCAGCTTCGCGGGACAGGTCTACGAGCAGTACTTC

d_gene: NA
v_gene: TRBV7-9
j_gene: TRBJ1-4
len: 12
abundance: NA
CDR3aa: CASRSTDEKLFF
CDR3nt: TGTGCCAGCAGATCAACAGATGAAAAACTGTTTTTT

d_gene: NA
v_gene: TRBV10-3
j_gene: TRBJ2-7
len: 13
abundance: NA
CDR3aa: CAISGLGVYEQYF
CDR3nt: TGTGCCATCAGTGGTTTAGGGGTCTACGAGCAGTACTTC

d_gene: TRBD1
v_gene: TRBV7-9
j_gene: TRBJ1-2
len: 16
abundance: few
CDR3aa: CASSTTTGEYSYGYTF
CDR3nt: TGTGCCAGCAGCACTACTACAGGGGAGTACAGCTATGGCTACACCTTC

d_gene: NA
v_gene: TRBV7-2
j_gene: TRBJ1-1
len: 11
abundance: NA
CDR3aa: CASSLAMGAFF
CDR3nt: TGTGCCAGCAGCTTAGCGATGGGCGCTTTCTTT

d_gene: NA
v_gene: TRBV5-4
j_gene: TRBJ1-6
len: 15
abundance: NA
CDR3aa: CASSESPAYNSPLHF
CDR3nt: TGTGCCAGCAGCGAGTCTCCTGCCTATAATTCACCCCTCCACTTT

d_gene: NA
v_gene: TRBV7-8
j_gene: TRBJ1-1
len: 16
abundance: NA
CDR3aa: CASSLEGLTGSSEAFF
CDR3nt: TGTGCCAGCAGCTTAGAAGGGTTGACAGGCAGTTCAGAAGCTTTCTTT

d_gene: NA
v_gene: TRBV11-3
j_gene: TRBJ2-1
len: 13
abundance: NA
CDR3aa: CASSPPSVSEQFF
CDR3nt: TGTGCCAGCAGCCCTCCCAGCGTTAGTGAGCAGTTCTTC

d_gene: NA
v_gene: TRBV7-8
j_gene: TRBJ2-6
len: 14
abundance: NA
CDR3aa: CASRASLGANVLTF
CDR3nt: TGTGCCAGCAGGGCATCCTTGGGGGCCAACGTCCTGACTTTC

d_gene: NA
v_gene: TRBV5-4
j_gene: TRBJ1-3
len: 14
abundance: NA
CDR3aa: CASSRAEAGNTIYF
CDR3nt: TGTGCCAGCAGCAGGGCGGAGGCTGGAAACACCATATATTTT

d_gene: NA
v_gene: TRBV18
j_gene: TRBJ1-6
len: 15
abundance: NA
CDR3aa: CASSLLDSYNSPLHF
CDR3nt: TGTGCCAGCTCACTTTTGGACAGCTATAATTCACCCCTCCACTTT